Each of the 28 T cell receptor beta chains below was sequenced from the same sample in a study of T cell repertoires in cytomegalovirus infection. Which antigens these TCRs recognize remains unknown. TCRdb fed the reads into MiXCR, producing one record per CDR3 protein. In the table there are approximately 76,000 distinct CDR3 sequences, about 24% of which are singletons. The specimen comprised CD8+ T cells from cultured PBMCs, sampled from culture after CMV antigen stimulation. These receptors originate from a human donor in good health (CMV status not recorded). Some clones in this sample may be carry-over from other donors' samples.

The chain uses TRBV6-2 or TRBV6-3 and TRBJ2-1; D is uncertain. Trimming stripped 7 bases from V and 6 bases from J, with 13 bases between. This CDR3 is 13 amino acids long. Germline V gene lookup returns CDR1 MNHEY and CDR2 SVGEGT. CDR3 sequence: CASTYNRLNEQFF. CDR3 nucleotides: TGTGCCAGCACCTACAATCGACTCAATGAGCAGTTCTTC.

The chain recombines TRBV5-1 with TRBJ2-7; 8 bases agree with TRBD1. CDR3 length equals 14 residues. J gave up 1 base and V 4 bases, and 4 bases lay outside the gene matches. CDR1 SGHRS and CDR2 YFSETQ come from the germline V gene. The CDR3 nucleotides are TGCGCCAGCAGCCCCGGGACAGGTTCCTACGAGCAGTACTTC. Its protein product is CASSPGTGSYEQYF.

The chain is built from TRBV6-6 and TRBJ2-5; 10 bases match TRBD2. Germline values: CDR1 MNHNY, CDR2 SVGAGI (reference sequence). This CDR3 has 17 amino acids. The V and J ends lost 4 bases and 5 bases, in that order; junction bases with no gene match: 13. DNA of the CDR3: TGTGCCAGCAGTTCCCTGCGAGCGGGGGGGCCTGGGGAGACCCAGTACTTC. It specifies CASSSLRAGGPGETQYF.

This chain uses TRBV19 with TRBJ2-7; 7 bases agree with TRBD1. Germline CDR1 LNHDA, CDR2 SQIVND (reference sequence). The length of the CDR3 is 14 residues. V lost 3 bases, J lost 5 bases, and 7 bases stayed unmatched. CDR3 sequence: CASSILQGSDEQYF. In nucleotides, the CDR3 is TGTGCCAGTAGTATCCTACAGGGGAGCGACGAGCAGTACTTC.

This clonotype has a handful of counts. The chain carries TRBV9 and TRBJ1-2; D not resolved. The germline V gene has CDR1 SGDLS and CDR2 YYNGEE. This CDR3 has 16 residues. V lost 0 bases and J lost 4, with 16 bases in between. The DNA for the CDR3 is TGTGCCAGCAGCGTAGCGCAGGTGGAGCCTCCCTATGGCTACACCTTC. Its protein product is CASSVAQVEPPYGYTF.

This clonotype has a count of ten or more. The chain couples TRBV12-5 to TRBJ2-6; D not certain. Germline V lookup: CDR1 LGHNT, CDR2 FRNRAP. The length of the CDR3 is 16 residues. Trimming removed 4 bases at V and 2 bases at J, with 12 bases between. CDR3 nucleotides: TGTGCTAGTGGTTCTTCAGGCGGAACTGGGGCCAACGTCCTGACTTTC. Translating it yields CASGSSGGTGANVLTF.

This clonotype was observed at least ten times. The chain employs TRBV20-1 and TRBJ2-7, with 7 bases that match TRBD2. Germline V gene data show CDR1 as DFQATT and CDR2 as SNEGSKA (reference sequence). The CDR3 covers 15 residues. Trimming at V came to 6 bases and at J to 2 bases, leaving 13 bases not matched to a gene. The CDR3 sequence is CSAPGRGRETYEQYF. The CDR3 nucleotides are TGCAGTGCCCCAGGGCGCGGGAGAGAGACCTACGAGCAGTACTTC.

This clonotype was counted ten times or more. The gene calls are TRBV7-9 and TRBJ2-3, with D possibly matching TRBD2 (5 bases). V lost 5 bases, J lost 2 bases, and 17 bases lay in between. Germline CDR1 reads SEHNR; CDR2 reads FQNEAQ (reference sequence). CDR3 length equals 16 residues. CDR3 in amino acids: CASSPRAGKATDTQYF. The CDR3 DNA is TGTGCCAGCAGCCCAAGGGCCGGGAAGGCCACAGATACGCAGTATTTT.

CDR3 sequence (DNA): TGTGCCAGCAGTGACTCCGGGACAACTAGCACAGATACGCAGTATTTT. This codes for CASSDSGTTSTDTQYF. The V and J genes are TRBV6-4 and TRBJ2-3, with D maybe TRBD1 (6 bases). V lost 0 bases, J lost 0 bases, and 10 bases lay in between. Germline V gives CDR1 MRHNA, CDR2 SNTAGT. The CDR3 length is 16 residues.

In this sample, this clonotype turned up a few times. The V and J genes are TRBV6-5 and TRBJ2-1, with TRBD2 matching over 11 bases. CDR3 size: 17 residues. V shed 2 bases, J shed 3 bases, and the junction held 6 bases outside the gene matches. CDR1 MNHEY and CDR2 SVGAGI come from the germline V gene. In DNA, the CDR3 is TGTGCCAGCAGTTACCTCCCGACTAGCGGGATCTACAATGAGCAGTTCTTC. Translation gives CASSYLPTSGIYNEQFF.

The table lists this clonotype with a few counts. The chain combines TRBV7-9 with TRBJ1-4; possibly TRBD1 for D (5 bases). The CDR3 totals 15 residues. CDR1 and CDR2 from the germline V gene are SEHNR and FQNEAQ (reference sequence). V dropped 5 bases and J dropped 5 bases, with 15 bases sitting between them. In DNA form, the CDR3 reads TGTGCCAGCAGCATCCCTGGGGGTAAAAATGAAAAACTGTTTTTT. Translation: CASSIPGGKNEKLFF.

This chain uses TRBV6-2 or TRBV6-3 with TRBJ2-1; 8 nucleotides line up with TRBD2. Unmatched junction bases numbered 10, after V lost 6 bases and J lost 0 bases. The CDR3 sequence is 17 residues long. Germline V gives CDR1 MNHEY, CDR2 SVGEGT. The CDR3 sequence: CASRHVLADPSYNEQFF. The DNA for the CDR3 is TGTGCCAGCAGACACGTACTAGCGGACCCCTCCTACAATGAGCAGTTCTTC.

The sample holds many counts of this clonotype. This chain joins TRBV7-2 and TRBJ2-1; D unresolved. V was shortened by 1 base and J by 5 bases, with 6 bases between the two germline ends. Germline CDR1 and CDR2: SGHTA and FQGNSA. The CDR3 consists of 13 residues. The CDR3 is CASSLVTHNEQFF. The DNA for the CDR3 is TGTGCCAGCAGCTTAGTGACCCACAATGAGCAGTTCTTC.

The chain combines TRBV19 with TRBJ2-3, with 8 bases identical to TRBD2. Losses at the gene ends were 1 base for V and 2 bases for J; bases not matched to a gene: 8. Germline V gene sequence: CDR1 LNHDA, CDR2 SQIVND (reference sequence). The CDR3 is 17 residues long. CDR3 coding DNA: TGTGCCAGTAGTATAGGGGCAGCGGGGGAGTACACAGATACGCAGTATTTT. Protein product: CASSIGAAGEYTDTQYF.

The CDR3 region has the DNA TGTGCCAGCAGTGAAAACCCGAACTATGGCTACACCTTC. Translation: CASSENPNYGYTF. The chain joins TRBV6-1 to TRBJ1-2; no firm D call. Germline-derived CDR1 and CDR2 are MNHNS and SASEGT. Deletions cut 2 bases from V and 2 bases from J, with 6 bases between. The CDR3 covers 13 residues.

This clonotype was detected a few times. The DNA of the CDR3 is TGTGCCAGCAGCCGAATTGGGGGGCGAACAGATACGCAGTATTTT. This gives the protein CASSRIGGRTDTQYF. The chain employs TRBV6-2 or TRBV6-3 and TRBJ2-3; D may be TRBD1 or TRBD2 (6 bases each). Between the trimmed V and J ends, which lost 6 bases and 3 bases, there was a span of 16 bases. There are 15 residues in the CDR3. Looked up from germline, CDR1 is MNHEY and CDR2 is SVGEGT.

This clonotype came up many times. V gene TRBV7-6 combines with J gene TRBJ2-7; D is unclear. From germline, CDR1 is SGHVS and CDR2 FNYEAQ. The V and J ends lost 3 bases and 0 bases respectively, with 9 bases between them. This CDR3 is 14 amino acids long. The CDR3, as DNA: TGTGCCAGCAGCTTCCGCCGGGTCTCCTACGAGCAGTACTTC. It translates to CASSFRRVSYEQYF.

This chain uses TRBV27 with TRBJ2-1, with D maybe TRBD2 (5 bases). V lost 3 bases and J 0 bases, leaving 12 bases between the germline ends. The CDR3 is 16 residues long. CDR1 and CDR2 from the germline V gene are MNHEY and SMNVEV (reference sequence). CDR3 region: CASSLGGSSSYNEQFF. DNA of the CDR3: TGTGCCAGCAGTTTGGGCGGGTCTAGCTCCTACAATGAGCAGTTCTTC.

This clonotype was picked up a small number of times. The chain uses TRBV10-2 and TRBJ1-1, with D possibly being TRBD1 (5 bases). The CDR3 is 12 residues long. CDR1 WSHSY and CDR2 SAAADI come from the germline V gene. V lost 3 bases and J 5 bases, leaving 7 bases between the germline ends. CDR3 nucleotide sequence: TGCGCCAGCAGTGACGGGGCTACTGAAGCTTTCTTT. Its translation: CASSDGATEAFF.

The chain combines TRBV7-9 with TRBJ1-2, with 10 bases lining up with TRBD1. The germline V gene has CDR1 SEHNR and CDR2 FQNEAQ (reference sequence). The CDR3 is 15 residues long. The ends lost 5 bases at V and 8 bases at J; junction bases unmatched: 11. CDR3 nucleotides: TGTGCCAGCAGCGCCCGGGACAGGGGAGGTCAGGGCTACACCTTC. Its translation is CASSARDRGGQGYTF.

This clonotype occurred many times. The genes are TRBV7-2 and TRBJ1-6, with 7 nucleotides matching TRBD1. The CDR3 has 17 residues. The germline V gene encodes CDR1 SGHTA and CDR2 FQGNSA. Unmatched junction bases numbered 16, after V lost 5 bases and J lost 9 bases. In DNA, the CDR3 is TGTGCCAGCAGCCGACAGGGCTCGGGAAGAGTCTCTTCACCCCTCCACTTT. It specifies CASSRQGSGRVSSPLHF.

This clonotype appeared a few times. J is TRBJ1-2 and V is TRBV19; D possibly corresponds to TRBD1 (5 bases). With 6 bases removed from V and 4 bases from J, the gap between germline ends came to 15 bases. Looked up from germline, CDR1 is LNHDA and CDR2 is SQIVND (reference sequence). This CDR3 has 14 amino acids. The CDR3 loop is CASSGDRFPYGYTF. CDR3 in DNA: TGTGCCAGTAGCGGCGACAGATTCCCCTATGGCTACACCTTC.

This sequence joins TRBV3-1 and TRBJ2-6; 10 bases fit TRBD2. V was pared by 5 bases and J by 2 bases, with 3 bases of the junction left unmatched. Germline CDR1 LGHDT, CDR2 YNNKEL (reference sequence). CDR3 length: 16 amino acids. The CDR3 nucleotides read TGTGCCAGCAGCGGTAGCGGGAGGCCTGGGGCCAACGTCCTGACTTTC. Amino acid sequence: CASSGSGRPGANVLTF.

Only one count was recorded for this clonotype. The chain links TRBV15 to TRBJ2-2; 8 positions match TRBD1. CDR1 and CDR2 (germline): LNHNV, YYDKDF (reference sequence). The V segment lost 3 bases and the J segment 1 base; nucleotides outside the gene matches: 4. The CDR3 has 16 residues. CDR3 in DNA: TGTGCCACCAGCAGGTCCACAGGGGGGAACACCGGGGAGCTGTTTTTT. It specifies CATSRSTGGNTGELFF. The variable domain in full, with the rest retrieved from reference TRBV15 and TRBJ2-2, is DAMVIQNPRYQVTQFGKPVTLSCSQTLNHNVMYWYQQKSSQAPKLLFHYYDKDFNNEADTPDNFQSRRPNTSFCFLDIRSPGLGDTAMYLCATSRSTGGNTGELFFGEGSRLTVL.

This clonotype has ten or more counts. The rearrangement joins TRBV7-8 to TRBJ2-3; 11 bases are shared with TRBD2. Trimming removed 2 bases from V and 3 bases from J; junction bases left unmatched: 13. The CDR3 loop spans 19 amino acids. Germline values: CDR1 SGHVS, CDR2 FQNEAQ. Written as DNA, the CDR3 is TGTGCCAGCAGCTTATTATTTTTGGTGACTAGCGGGGAAACAGATACGCAGTATTTT. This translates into CASSLLFLVTSGETDTQYF.

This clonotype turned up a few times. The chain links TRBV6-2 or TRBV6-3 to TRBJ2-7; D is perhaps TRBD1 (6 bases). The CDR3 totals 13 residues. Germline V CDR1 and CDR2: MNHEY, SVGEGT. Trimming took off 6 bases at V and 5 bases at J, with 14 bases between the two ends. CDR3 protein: CASRDRSADEQYF. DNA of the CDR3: TGTGCCAGCAGGGACAGATCCGCCGACGAGCAGTACTTC.

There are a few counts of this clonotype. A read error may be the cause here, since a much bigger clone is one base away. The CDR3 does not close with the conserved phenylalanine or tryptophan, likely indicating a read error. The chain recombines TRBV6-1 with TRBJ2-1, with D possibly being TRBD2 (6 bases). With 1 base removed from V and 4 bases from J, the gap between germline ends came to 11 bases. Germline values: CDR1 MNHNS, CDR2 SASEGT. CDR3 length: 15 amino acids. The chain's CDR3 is CASSEGRETYNEQFS. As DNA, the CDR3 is TGTGCCAGCAGTGAAGGGAGGGAGACTTACAATGAGCAGTTCTCC.

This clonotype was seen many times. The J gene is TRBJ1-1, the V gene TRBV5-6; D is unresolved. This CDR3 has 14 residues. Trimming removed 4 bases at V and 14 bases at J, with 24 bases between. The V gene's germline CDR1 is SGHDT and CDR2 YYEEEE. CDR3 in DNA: TGTGCCAGCAGCCCCAACCACTCTGGACGGCACCAATTCTTT. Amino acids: CASSPNHSGRHQFF.